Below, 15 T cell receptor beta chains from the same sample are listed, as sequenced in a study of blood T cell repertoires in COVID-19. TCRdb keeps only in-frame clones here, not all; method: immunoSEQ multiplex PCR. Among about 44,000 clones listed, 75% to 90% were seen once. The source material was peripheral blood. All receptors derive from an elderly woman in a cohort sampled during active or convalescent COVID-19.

The CDR3 is CASSLARTLEQFF. The CDR3 bases are TGTGCCAGCAGCTTAGCGAGGACACTTGAGCAGTTCTTC. The chain couples TRBV7-2 to TRBJ2-1, with D possibly matching TRBD1 (5 bases). The germline gives CDR1 SGHTA, CDR2 FQGNSA. Trimming left V 0 bases short and J 9 bases short, with 9 bases between. This CDR3 is built from 13 residues.

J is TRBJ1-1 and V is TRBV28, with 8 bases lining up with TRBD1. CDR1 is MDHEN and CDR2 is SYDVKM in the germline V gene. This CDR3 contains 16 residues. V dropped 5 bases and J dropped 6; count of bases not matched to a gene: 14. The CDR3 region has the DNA TGTGCCAGCAGTCTACTTGGGACAGGACTCATCCCTGAAGCTTTCTTT. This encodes CASSLLGTGLIPEAFF. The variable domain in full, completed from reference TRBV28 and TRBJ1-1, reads DVKVTQSSRYLVKRTGEKVFLECVQDMDHENMFWYRQDPGLGLRLIYFSYDVKMKEKGDIPEGYSVSREKKERFSLILESASTNQTSMYLCASSLLGTGLIPEAFFGQGTRLTVV.

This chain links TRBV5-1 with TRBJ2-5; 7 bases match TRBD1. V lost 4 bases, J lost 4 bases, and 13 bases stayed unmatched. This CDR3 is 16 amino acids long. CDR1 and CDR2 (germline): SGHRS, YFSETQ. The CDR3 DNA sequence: TGCGCCAGCAGCAGAGAGGGACAGCCAGGGCGAGAGACCCAGTACTTC. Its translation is CASSREGQPGRETQYF.

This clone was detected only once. CDR3 protein: CATSRGQLRSPLHF. CDR3 DNA sequence: TGTGCCACCAGCAGAGGACAGTTACGCTCACCCCTCCACTTT. V gene TRBV15 combines with J gene TRBJ1-6; weak D call: TRBD1 (5 bases). The germline V gene has CDR1 LNHNV and CDR2 YYDKDF (reference sequence). This CDR3 has 14 amino acids. Trimming took off 1 base at V and 10 bases at J, with 11 bases between the two ends.

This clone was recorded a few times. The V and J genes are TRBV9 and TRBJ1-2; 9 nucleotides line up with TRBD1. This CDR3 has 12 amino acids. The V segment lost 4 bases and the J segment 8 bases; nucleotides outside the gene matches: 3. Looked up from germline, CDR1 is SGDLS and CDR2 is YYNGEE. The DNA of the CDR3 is TGTGCCAGCAGCACAGGGGGCTCGGGCTACACCTTC. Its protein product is CASSTGGSGYTF.

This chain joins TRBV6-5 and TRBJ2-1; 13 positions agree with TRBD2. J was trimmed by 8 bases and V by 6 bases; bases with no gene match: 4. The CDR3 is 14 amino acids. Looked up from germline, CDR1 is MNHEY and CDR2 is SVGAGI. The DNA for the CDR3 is TGTGCCAGCAGCCGGACTAGCGGGAGCTATGAGCAGTTCTTC. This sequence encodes CASSRTSGSYEQFF.

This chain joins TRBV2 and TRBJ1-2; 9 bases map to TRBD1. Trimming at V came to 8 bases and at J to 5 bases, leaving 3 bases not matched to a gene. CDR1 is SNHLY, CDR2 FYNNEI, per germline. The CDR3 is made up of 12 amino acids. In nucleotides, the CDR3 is TGTGCCAGCGGGGACAGGGATTATGGCTACACCTTC. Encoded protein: CASGDRDYGYTF. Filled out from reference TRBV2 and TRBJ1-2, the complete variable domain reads EPEVTQTPSHQVTQMGQEVILRCVPISNHLYFYWYRQILGQKVEFLVSFYNNEISEKSEIFDDQFSVERPDGSNFTLKIRSTKLEDSAMYFCASGDRDYGYTFGSGTRLTVV.

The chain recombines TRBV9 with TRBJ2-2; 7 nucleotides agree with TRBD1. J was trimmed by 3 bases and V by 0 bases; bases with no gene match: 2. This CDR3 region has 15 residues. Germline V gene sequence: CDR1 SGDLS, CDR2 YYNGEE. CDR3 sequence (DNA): TGTGCCAGCAGCGTAGAGGGACAGCACACCGGGGAGCTGTTTTTT. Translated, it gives CASSVEGQHTGELFF.

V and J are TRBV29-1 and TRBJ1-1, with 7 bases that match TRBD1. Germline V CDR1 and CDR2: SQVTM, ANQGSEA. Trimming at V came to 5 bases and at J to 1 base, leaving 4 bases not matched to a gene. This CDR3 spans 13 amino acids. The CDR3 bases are TGCAGCGTTAACCGGGACAGGAACACTGAAGCTTTCTTT. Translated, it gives CSVNRDRNTEAFF. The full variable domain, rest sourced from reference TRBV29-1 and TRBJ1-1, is SAVISQKPSRDICQRGTSLTIQCQVDSQVTMMFWYRQQPGQSLTLIATANQGSEATYESGFVIDKFPISRPNLTFSTLTVSNMSPEDSSIYLCSVNRDRNTEAFFGQGTRLTVV.

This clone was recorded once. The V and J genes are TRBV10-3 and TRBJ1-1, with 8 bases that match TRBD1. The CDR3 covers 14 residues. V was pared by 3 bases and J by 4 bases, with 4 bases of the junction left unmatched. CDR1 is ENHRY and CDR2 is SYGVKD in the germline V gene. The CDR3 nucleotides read TGTGCCATCAGTGATACAGGGGGGAGCACTGAAGCTTTCTTT. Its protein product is CAISDTGGSTEAFF.

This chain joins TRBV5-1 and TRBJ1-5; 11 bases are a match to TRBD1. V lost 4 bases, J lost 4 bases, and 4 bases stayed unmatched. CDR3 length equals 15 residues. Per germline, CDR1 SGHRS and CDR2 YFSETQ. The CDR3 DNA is TGCGCCAGCAGCCCCGGACAGGGGGCTAATCAGCCCCAGCATTTT. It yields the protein CASSPGQGANQPQHF.

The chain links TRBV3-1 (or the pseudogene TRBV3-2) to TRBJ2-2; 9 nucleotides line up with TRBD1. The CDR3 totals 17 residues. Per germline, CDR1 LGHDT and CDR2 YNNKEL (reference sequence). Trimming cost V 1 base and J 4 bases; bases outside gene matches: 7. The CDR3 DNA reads TGTGCCAGCAGCCAAGGAGGGACAGGGAGGAGCACCGGGGAGCTGTTTTTT. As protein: CASSQGGTGRSTGELFF.

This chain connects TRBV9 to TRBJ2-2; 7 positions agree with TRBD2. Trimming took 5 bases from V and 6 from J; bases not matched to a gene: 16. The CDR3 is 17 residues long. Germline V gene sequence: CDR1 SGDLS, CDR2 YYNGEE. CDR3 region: CASSPSAGTNGAGELFF. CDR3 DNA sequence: TGTGCCAGCAGTCCTTCAGCCGGGACTAATGGCGCCGGGGAGCTGTTTTTT.

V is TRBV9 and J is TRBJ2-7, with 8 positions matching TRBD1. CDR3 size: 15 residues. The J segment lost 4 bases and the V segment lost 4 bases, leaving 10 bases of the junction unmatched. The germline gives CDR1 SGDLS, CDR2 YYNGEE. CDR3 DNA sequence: TGTGCCAGCAGCACACAGGGGGACCCCAGGTACGAGCAGTACTTC. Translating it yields CASSTQGDPRYEQYF.

CDR3 sequence (DNA): TGTGCCAGCAGCGGGGCTTTGAAGGGCCGGGGAGATACGCAGTATTTT. Its translation: CASSGALKGRGDTQYF. The chain is built from TRBV9 and TRBJ2-3, with D tentatively TRBD2 (5 bases). CDR1 is SGDLS and CDR2 is YYNGEE in the germline V gene. Trimming removed 3 bases at V and 5 bases at J, with 19 bases between. CDR3 length: 16 amino acids.